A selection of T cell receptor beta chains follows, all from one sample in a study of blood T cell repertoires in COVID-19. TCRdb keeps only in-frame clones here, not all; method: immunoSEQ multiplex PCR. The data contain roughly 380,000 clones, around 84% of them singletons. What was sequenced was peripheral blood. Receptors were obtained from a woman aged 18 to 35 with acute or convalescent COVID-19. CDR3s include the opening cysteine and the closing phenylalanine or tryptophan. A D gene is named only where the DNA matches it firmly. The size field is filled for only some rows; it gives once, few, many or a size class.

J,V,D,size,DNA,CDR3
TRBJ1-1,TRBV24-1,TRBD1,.,TGTGCCACCAGTGACCCCCGACAGGGAAACACTGAAGCTTTCTTT,CATSDPRQGNTEAFF
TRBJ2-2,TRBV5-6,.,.,TGTGCCAGCAGCTTGGATCCTGTGACAGCGAGCGCCGGGGAGCTGTTTTTT,CASSLDPVTASAGELFF
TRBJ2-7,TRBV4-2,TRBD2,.,TGTGCCAGCAGCCAGACCGGGACTAGCGGGATCTACGAGCAGTACTTC,CASSQTGTSGIYEQYF
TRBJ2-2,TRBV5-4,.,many,TGTGCCAGCAGCTCCGGGACAACAAGGAACACCGGGGAGCTGTTTTTT,CASSSGTTRNTGELFF
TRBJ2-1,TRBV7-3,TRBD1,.,TGTGCCAGCAGCTCGAAAGGACAGGGATCCTACAATGAGCAGTTCTTC,CASSSKGQGSYNEQFF
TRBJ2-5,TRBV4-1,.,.,TGCGCCAGCAGCCAAGGAGGGGGGGACTACCAAGAGACCCAGTACTTC,CASSQGGGDYQETQYF
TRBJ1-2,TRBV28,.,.,TGTGCCAGCAGTCCGACCGCCGGGGAATATGGCTACACCTTC,CASSPTAGEYGYTF
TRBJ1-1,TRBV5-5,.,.,TGTGCCAGCAGCCGACAGTCCAGAGACACTGAAGCTTTCTTT,CASSRQSRDTEAFF
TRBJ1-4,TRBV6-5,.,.,TGTGCCAGCAGCCCCCATCAGCAGGGTAATGAAAAACTGTTTTTT,CASSPHQQGNEKLFF
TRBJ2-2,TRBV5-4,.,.,TGTGCCAGCAGCTTCCACAGCAAGAACACCGGGGAGCTGTTTTTT,CASSFHSKNTGELFF
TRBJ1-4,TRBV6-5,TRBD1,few,TGTGCCAGCAGTCCCCGAGGACAGGGTGAAGAAAAACTGTTTTTT,CASSPRGQGEEKLFF
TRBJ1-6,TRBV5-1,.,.,TGCGCCAGCAGCTTCCCCAGAGAGGATTCACCCCTCCACTTT,CASSFPREDSPLHF
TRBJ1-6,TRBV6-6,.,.,TGTGCCACCTACGATCACAATTCACCCCTCCACTTT,CATYDHNSPLHF
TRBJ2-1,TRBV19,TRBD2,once,TGTGCCAGTAGTATCGGAAGGGGTAGCCGGGGAGGGGATGAGCAGTTCTTC,CASSIGRGSRGGDEQFF
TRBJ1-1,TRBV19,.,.,TGTGCCAGTAGCGGCAGGGTGGTCACTGAAGCTTTCTTT,CASSGRVVTEAFF
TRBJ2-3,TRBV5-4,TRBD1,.,TGTGCCAGCAGTTCCAGGACAGGGGCAACAGATACGCAGTATTTT,CASSSRTGATDTQYF
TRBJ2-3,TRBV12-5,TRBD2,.,TGTGCTAGTGAGGCTAGCGGGGGAGGGACGCAGTATTTT,CASEASGGGTQYF
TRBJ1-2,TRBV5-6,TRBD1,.,TGTGCCAGCAGCTCGGCGACAGGGGCCGGCTACACCTTC,CASSSATGAGYTF
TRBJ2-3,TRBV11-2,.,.,TGTGCCAGCAGCTCCATTCGCGGGGGCCCCGCAGATACGCAGTATTTT,CASSSIRGGPADTQYF
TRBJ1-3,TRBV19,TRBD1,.,TGTGCCTCCGCCCGGGACAGGGGCCTAGAGACTGGAAACACCATATATTTT,CASARDRGLETGNTIYF
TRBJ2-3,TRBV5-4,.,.,TGTGCCAGCAGCCGATCGGGGGGCCGCACAGATACGCAGTATTTT,CASSRSGGRTDTQYF
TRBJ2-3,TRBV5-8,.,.,TGTGCCAGCAGCTTGAGTAGCGGACTCAGCACAGATACGCAGTATTTT,CASSLSSGLSTDTQYF
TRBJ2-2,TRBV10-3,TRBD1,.,TGTGCCATCAGACCGGACAGGGAAGTCGGGGAGCTGTTTTTT,CAIRPDREVGELFF
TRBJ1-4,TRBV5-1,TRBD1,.,TGCGCCAGCAGAAAAGGGGGCCCTAATGAAAAACTGTTTTTT,CASRKGGPNEKLFF
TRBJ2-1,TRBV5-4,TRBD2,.,TGTGCCAGCAGCTTGGTAGCGGGGGTTTACAATGAGCAGTTCTTC,CASSLVAGVYNEQFF
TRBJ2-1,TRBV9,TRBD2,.,TGTGCCAGCAGCGCCCTAGCGGGAGGGGACTACAATGAGCAGTTCTTC,CASSALAGGDYNEQFF
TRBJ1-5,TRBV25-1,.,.,TGTGCCAGCAGGTTCTCCTACAGGGCACAGCCCCAGCATTTT,CASRFSYRAQPQHF
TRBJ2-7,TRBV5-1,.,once,TGCGCCAGCAGCTTGGCCCCCCGAGTGGAGCAGTACTTC,CASSLAPRVEQYF
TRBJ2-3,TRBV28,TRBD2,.,TGTGCCAGCAGTTTATCGACTAGCGGGAGGGCCAGGGATACGCAGTATTTT,CASSLSTSGRARDTQYF
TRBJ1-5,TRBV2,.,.,TGTGCCAGCAGTGAAGGATTAGTGGAGCCCCAGCATTTT,CASSEGLVEPQHF
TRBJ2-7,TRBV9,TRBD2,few,TGTGCCAGCAGCTCTAGCGGTTACGAGCAGTACTTC,CASSSSGYEQYF
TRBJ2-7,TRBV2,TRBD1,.,TGTGCCAGCAGTCCCCGGACAGGGACCTCCTACGAGCAGTACTTC,CASSPRTGTSYEQYF
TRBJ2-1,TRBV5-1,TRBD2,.,TGCGCCAGCAGCCTAAGCCCGGGAGCGGGAAATGAGCAGTTCTTC,CASSLSPGAGNEQFF
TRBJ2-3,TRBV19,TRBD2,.,TGTGCCAGTACCAGACTAGCGGGGAGCACAGATACGCAGTATTTT,CASTRLAGSTDTQYF
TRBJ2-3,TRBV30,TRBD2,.,TGTGCCTGGAGTTCCCTAGCGGGGATCACAGATACGCAGTATTTT,CAWSSLAGITDTQYF
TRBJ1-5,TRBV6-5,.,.,TGTGCCAGCAGTTACTCGAACGGGGATCAGCCCCAGCATTTT,CASSYSNGDQPQHF
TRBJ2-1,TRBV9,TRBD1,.,TGTGCCAGCAGCGTAGCCAGGGGGTCCTACAATGAGCAGTTCTTC,CASSVARGSYNEQFF
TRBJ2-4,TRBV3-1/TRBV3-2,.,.,TGTGCCAGCAGCCAAAGTACTAAAAACATTCAGTACTTC,CASSQSTKNIQYF
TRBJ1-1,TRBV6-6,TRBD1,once,TGTGCCAGCAGTTACGAAGGGGGCGCTGCTATGGAAGCTTTCTTT,CASSYEGGAAMEAFF
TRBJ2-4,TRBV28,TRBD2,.,TGTGCCAGCAAGATAGCGGGAGCCGCATTAGCCAAAAACATTCAGTACTTC,CASKIAGAALAKNIQYF
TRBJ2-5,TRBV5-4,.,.,TGTGCCAGCAGCGTACAAACAGGTGAAGAGACCCAGTACTTC,CASSVQTGEETQYF
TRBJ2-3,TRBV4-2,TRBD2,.,TGTGCCAGCAGCCAAGATGGACTAGCGGGGGGCACAGATACGCAGTATTTT,CASSQDGLAGGTDTQYF
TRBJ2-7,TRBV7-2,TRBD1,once,TGTGCCAGCAGCGCCCGGACAGGGACCGAGCAGTACTTC,CASSARTGTEQYF
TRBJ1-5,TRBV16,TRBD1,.,TGTGCCAGCAGCAACGGGACAGGGGGGCGACCCCAGCATTTT,CASSNGTGGRPQHF
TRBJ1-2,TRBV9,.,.,TGTGCCAGCAGCGCACAGGGTGGCTATGGCTACACCTTC,CASSAQGGYGYTF
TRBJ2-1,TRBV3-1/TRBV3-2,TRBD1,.,TGTGCCAGCAGCCAAGATCACAGGGGCAATGAGCAGTTCTTC,CASSQDHRGNEQFF
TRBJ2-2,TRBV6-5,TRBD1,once,TGTGCCAGCAGTCAGGGGGCGGAAGTTACCGGGGAGCTGTTTTTT,CASSQGAEVTGELFF
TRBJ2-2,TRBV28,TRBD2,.,TGTGCCAGCAGCCGCCGATCTAGCGGGAGTTGGACCGGGGAGCTGTTTTTT,CASSRRSSGSWTGELFF
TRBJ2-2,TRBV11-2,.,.,TGTGCCAGCAGCTTGGACTCGGTTTTTTCCGGGGAGCTGTTTTTT,CASSLDSVFSGELFF
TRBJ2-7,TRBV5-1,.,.,TGCGCCAGCAGCTTACGAATGCTGACAGGTAGGCAGTACTTC,CASSLRMLTGRQYF
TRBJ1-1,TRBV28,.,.,TGTGCCAGCAGTTTAAAAGCCCCGTTCAAAGCTTTCTTT,CASSLKAPFKAFF